This entry is about one T cell receptor beta chain. Some clones are missing from TCRdb's copy, which holds only in-frame ones; the method was immunoSEQ multiplex PCR. Here the sample spans approximately 65,000 clones, approximately 93% being singletons. The data stem from a study of blood T cell repertoires in COVID-19. This CDR3 is 15 amino acids long. From germline, CDR1 is MGHDK and CDR2 SYGVNS. V lost 3 bases and J 4 bases, leaving 15 bases between the germline ends. This receptor was identified in a man in his sixties or seventies with active COVID-19. The material sequenced was peripheral blood. V gene TRBV25-1 combines with J gene TRBJ1-2; D gene uncertain. The CDR3 DNA sequence: TGTGCCAGCAGTGAGTCTCCGGGAGAACTCTATGGCTACACCTTC. Protein product: CASSESPGELYGYTF.